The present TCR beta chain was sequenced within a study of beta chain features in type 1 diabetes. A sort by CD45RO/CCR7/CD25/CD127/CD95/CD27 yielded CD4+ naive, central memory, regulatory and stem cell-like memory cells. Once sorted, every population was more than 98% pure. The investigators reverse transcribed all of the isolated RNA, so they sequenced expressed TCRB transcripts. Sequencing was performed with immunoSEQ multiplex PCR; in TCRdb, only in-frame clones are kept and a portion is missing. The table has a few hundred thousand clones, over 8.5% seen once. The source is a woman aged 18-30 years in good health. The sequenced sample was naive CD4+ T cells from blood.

The CDR3 DNA follows: TGTGCCAGCTCACCCTTGGGGGAGGGCGAGCAGTACTTC. Translating gives CASSPLGEGEQYF. This chain joins TRBV18 and TRBJ2-7; 7 positions agree with TRBD2. Germline V lookup: CDR1 KGHSH, CDR2 LQKENI. The trim removed 3 bases at V and 6 bases at J, leaving 5 bases unmatched. CDR3 length equals 13 residues.